This T cell receptor beta chain stems from a study of blood T cell repertoires in COVID-19. As for the study in general: Samples of COVID-19 (acute and convalescent) were obtained from the United States, Italy and Spain.

The method was immunoSEQ multiplex PCR; TCRdb's version includes in-frame clones alone and lacks a portion of them. Of approximately 100,000 clones in the sample, roughly 86% are singletons; the top ten hold around 10%. Sequencing was done on a sample of peripheral blood. This clonotype originated in a man in his fifties with acute or convalescent COVID-19.

CDR3 protein: CASGERSSYNEQFF. CDR3 nucleotide sequence: TGTGCCAGTGGGGAGCGGAGCTCCTACAATGAGCAGTTCTTC. V and J are TRBV19 and TRBJ2-1; a possible D gene is TRBD2 (5 bases). Germline V gene sequence: CDR1 LNHDA, CDR2 SQIVND (reference sequence). The CDR3 is 14 amino acids. V gave up 8 bases and J gave up 0 bases, with 11 bases separating them.